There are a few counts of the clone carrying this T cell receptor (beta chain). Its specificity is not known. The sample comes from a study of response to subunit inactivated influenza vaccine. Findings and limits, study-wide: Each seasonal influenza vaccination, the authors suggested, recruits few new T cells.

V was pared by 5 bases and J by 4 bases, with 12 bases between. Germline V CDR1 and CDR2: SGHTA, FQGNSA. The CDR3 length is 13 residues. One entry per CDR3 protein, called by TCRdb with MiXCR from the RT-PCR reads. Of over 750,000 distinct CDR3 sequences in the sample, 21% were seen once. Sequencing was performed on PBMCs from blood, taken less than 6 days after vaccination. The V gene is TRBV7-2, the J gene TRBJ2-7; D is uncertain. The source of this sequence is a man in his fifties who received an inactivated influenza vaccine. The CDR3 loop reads CASSLTEGYEQYF. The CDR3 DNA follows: TGTGCCAGCAGCCTCACGGAAGGGTACGAGCAGTACTTC. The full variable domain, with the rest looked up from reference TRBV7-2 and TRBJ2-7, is GAGVSQSPSNKVTEKGKDVELRCDPISGHTALYWYRQSLGQGLEFLIYFQGNSAPDKSGLPSDRFSAERTGGSVSTLTIQRTQQEDSAVYLCASSLTEGYEQYFGPGTRLTVT.